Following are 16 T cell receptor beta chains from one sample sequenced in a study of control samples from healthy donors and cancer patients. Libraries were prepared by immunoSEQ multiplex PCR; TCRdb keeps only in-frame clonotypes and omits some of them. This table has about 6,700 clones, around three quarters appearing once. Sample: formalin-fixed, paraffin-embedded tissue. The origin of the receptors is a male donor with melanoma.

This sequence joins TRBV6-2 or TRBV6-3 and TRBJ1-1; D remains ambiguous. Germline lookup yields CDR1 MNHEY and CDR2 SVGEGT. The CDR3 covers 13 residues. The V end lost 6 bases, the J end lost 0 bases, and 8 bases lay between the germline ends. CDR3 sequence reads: CASSLSMNTEAFF. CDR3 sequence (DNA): TGTGCCAGCAGCCTTTCAATGAACACTGAAGCTTTCTTT.

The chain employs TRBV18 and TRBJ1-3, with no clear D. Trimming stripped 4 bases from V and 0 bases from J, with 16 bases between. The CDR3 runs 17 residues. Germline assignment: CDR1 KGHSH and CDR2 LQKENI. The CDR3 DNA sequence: TGTGCCAGCTCACGTATTTTGGACCCGGCCTCTGGAAACACCATATATTTT. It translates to CASSRILDPASGNTIYF.

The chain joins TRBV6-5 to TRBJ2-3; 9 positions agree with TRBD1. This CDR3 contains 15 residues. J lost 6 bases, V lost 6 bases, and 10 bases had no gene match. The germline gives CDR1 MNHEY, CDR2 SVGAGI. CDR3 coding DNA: TGTGCCAGCAGCAAACAGGGGGCAAGGTCGGATACGCAGTATTTT. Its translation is CASSKQGARSDTQYF.

The CDR3 region has the DNA TGTGCCAGCAGCTCTCCAGCCGGGACAGCGAATGAAAAACTGTTTTTT. Amino acid sequence: CASSSPAGTANEKLFF. The rearrangement uses TRBV9 and TRBJ1-4, with 7 bases that match TRBD1. Trimming removed 4 bases from V and 5 bases from J; junction bases left unmatched: 11. Germline CDR1 SGDLS, CDR2 YYNGEE. This CDR3 is 16 amino acids long.

The CDR3 region is CASSNPGTNYGYTF. The DNA of the CDR3 is TGTGCCAGCAGTAACCCCGGGACTAACTATGGCTACACCTTC. The V and J genes are TRBV6-2 or TRBV6-3 and TRBJ1-2; D not certain. CDR3 length: 14 residues. The V and J ends lost 5 bases and 0 bases respectively, with 10 bases between them. CDR1 and CDR2 (germline): MNHEY, SVGEGT.

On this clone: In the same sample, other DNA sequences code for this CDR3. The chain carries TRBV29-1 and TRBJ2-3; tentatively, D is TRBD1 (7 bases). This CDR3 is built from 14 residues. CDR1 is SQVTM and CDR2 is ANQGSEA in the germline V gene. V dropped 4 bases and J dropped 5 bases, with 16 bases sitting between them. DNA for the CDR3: TGCAGCGTTGGGGTCAGGGGGGTTCTAGATACGCAGTATTTT. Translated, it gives CSVGVRGVLDTQYF.

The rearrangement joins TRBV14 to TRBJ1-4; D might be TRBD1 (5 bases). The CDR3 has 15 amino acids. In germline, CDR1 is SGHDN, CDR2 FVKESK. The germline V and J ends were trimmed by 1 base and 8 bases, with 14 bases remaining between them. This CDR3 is CASSQVAGHWEKLFF. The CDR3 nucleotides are TGTGCCAGCAGCCAAGTGGCAGGGCATTGGGAAAAACTGTTTTTT.

CDR3 in amino acids: CASSQSKDRGLGELFF. The CDR3 region has the DNA TGCGCCAGCAGCCAGAGTAAGGACAGGGGGCTCGGGGAGCTGTTTTTT. The chain is built from TRBV4-1 and TRBJ2-2, with TRBD1 matching over 11 bases. This CDR3 is built from 16 residues. V lost 3 bases and J lost 7; bases outside the gene matches: 7. Germline CDR1 reads MGHRA; CDR2 reads YSYEKL.

CDR3: CASSVGGFLYGYTF. CDR3 in DNA: TGTGCCAGCAGCGTAGGGGGATTCCTCTATGGCTACACCTTC. The rearrangement joins TRBV9 to TRBJ1-2, with no clear D. Germline-derived CDR1 and CDR2 are SGDLS and YYNGEE. This CDR3 has 14 residues. V was pared by 0 bases and J by 4 bases, with 10 bases between.

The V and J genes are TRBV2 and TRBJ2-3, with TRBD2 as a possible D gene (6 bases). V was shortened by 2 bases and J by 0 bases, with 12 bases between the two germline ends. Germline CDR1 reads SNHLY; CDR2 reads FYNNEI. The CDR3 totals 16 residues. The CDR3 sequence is CASSEFRGSSTDTQYF. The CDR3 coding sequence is TGTGCCAGCAGTGAATTCCGGGGGTCTAGCACAGATACGCAGTATTTT.

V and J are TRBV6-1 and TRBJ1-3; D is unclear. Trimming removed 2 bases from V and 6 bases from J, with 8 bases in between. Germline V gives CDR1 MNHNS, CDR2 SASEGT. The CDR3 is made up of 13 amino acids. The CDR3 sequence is CASSEQSTNTIYF. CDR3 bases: TGTGCCAGCAGTGAACAGTCAACAAACACCATATATTTT.

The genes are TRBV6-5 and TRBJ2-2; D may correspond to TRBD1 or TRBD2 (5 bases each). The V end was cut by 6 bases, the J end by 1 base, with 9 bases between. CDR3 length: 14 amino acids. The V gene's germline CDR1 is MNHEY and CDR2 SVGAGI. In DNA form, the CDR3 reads TGTGCCAGCAGCTTGGGACGGAACACCGGGGAGCTGTTTTTT. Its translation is CASSLGRNTGELFF.

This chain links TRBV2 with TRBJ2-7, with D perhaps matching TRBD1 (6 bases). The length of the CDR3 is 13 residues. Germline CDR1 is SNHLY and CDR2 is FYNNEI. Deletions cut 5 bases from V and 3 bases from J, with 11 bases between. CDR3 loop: CASSPGVGYEQYV. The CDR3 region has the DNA TGTGCCAGCAGTCCAGGGGTTGGCTACGAGCAGTACGTC.

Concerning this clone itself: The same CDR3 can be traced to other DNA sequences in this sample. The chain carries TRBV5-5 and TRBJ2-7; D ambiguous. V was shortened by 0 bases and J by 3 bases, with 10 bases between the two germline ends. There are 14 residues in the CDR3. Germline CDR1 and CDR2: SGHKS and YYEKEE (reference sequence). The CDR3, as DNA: TGTGCCAGCAGCTTGGTTGGCCGAAGCTACGAGCAGTACTTC. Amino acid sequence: CASSLVGRSYEQYF.

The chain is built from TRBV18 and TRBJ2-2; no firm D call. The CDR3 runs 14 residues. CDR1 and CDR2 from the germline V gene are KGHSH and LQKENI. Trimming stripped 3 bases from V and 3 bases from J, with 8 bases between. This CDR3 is CASSPGPYTGELFF. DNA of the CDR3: TGTGCCAGCTCACCCGGCCCTTACACCGGGGAGCTGTTTTTT.

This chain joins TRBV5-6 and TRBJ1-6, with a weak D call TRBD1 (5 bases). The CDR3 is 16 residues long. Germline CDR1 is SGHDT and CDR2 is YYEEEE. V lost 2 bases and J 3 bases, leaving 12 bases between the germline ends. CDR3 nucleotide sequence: TGTGCCAGCAGCTTACGGGGACTCAGCTATAATTCACCCCTCCACTTT. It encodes CASSLRGLSYNSPLHF. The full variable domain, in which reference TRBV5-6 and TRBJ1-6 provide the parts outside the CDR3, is DAGVTQSPTHLIKTRGQQVTLRCSPKSGHDTVSWYQQALGQGPQFIFQYYEEEERQRGNFPDRFSGHQFPNYSSELNVNALLLGDSALYLCASSLRGLSYNSPLHFGNGTRLTVT.